Below, 27 T cell receptor beta chains from the same sample are listed, as sequenced in a study of Graves' ophthalmopathy and Graves' hyperthyroidism (dated by TCRdb to 2016 to 2019). Data came from an Illumina HiSeq 2000. For repertoire sequencing, TCR beta CDR3 regions were amplified from RNA transcripts. A first-round RT-PCR used HTBI primers with the Qiagen OneStep RT-PCR kit, followed by a second-round multiplex PCR, size selection and purification. In TCRdb, the public reads were trimmed at Q25 with fastp and aligned with MiXCR, with productive beta chains retained. For every CDR3 protein sequence, its rows merge into one entry that carries the most common genes and DNA. The sample has around 1.1 million distinct CDR3 sequences on record, about 35% of them singletons. Over 8.5% of the sample comes from the top ten. Sequences were obtained from peripheral blood or thyroid tissue (not recorded which). Receptors were obtained from an adult man with Graves' hyperthyroidism.

Note on this clonotype: This may come from a read error, since a much larger clone is one base off. Lacking the conserved final phenylalanine or tryptophan, this CDR3 likely reflects a read error. The chain is built from TRBV7-2 and TRBJ2-5, with no clear D. Trimming left V 5 bases short and J 5 bases short, with 15 bases between. Germline CDR1 is SGHTA and CDR2 is FQGNSA. CDR3 size: 14 residues. This CDR3 is CASSQLATGETQYS. The CDR3 region has the DNA TGTGCCAGCAGCCAACTCGCTACTGGGGAGACCCAGTACTCC.

This clonotype was detected a few times. The V gene is TRBV20-1, the J gene TRBJ2-7; TRBD2 aligns across 13 bases. The CDR3 consists of 14 residues. Germline V gene data show CDR1 as DFQATT and CDR2 as SNEGSKA (reference sequence). V shed 5 bases and J 6 bases; nucleotides not matched to a gene: 7. The CDR3 sequence is CSAVTSGRASEQYF. For the CDR3, the DNA is TGCAGTGCTGTTACTAGCGGGAGGGCCTCCGAGCAGTACTTC.

This clonotype has more than one count but fewer than ten. The chain joins TRBV28 to TRBJ1-4; D might be TRBD1 (5 bases). Trimming shortened V by 6 bases and J by 6 bases, and 14 bases separated the two germline ends. The CDR3 spans 14 residues. CDR1 and CDR2 (germline): MDHEN, SYDVKM. CDR3 sequence reads: CASSQGGADEKLFF. CDR3 nucleotide sequence: TGTGCCAGCAGCCAGGGAGGGGCTGATGAAAAACTGTTTTTT.

This clonotype was seen many times. V usage is TRBV20-1 and J usage is TRBJ2-5; D might be TRBD1 (6 bases). CDR1 and CDR2 (germline): DFQATT, SNEGSKA (reference sequence). V was shortened by 3 bases and J by 2 bases, with 13 bases between the two germline ends. CDR3 length: 14 amino acids. The CDR3 region has the DNA TGCAGTGCTAGTGGAGGCAGGGGTCAAGAGACCCAGTACTTC. Its protein is CSASGGRGQETQYF.

This clonotype occurred a few times. Germline is not matched at one junction end, which may reflect a read error. J is TRBJ2-5 and V is TRBV10-3; the match to TRBD2 covers 14 bases. CDR1 and CDR2 (germline): ENHRY, SYGVKD. The CDR3 consists of 17 residues. The DNA for the CDR3 is TGTGCCAGCAGTGCGGGACTAGCGGGAGTAGGAAGAGAGACCCAGTACTTC. Its translation is CASSAGLAGVGRETQYF.

This clonotype has more than one count but fewer than ten. V is TRBV24-1 and J is TRBJ2-5; TRBD2 aligns across 7 bases. The CDR3 is made up of 16 amino acids. CDR1 is KGHDR and CDR2 is SFDVKD in the germline V gene. Losses at the gene ends were 10 bases for V and 1 base for J; bases not matched to a gene: 14. The CDR3 sequence is CATGTEQRGAQETQYF. The CDR3 DNA reads as TGTGCCACGGGAACCGAACAGCGGGGAGCCCAAGAGACCCAGTACTTC.

A remark on this clonotype: A junction boundary mismatches the germline segment, possibly from a read error. The chain combines TRBV20-1 with TRBJ2-2, with no clear D. There are 13 residues in the CDR3. CDR1 is DFQATT and CDR2 is SNEGSKA in the germline V gene (reference sequence). The DNA for the CDR3 is TGCAGTGCTGGAGATCGTGGTGTACCCGAGCTGTTTTTT. Its translation: CSAGDRGVPELFF.

This chain connects TRBV19 to TRBJ2-5, with D perhaps given as TRBD1 or TRBD2 (5 bases each). Trimming left V 4 bases short and J 3 bases short, with 24 bases between. Germline loops: CDR1 LNHDA, CDR2 SQIVND (reference sequence). The CDR3 is 18 amino acids. The CDR3 region has the DNA TGTGCCAGTAGTAGGAAGATATCAGGGACGGCGAAAAAAGAGACCCAGTACTTC. It translates to CASSRKISGTAKKETQYF.

This clonotype occurred a few times. The chain uses TRBV7-2 and TRBJ1-1; 8 nucleotides match TRBD1. V dropped 2 bases and J dropped 6; count of bases not matched to a gene: 5. The germline V gene has CDR1 SGHTA and CDR2 FQGNSA. The CDR3 totals 14 residues. As DNA, the CDR3 is TGTGCCAGCAGCTTACGAAGGGGACAGGCTGAAGCTTTCTTT. Its translation is CASSLRRGQAEAFF.

There are many counts of this clonotype. V and J are TRBV2 and TRBJ1-5; 7 nucleotides align to TRBD1. Germline assignment: CDR1 SNHLY and CDR2 FYNNEI. The CDR3 totals 18 residues. V dropped 7 bases and J dropped 11; count of bases not matched to a gene: 26. The CDR3 is CASNLHVDGAGGSQAQHF. DNA for the CDR3: TGTGCCAGCAACCTGCACGTGGATGGGGCAGGGGGATCACAAGCCCAGCATTTT.

This clonotype appeared many times. The chain is built from TRBV20-1 and TRBJ2-2; D may be TRBD2 (5 bases). The CDR3 extends over 14 amino acids. V lost 4 bases to trimming and J lost 4 bases, with 13 bases between them. Germline CDR1 is DFQATT and CDR2 is SNEGSKA (reference sequence). This CDR3 is CSAIDLGGTGELFF. The CDR3, as DNA: TGCAGTGCTATCGACCTCGGAGGCACCGGGGAGCTGTTTTTT.

This clonotype was recorded many times. The chain joins TRBV4-1 to TRBJ2-5, with TRBD1 matching over 11 bases. The ends lost 0 bases at V and 11 bases at J; junction bases unmatched: 8. The CDR3 totals 15 residues. Germline values: CDR1 MGHRA, CDR2 YSYEKL. CDR3 region: CASSQERTGGFFQYF. The CDR3 bases are TGCGCCAGCAGCCAAGAAAGGACAGGGGGCTTCTTTCAGTACTTC.

This clonotype has at least ten counts. The chain links TRBV19 to TRBJ1-2; maybe TRBD1 (5 bases). This CDR3 comprises 15 residues. Germline V gene sequence: CDR1 LNHDA, CDR2 SQIVND (reference sequence). V was shortened by 5 bases and J by 4 bases, with 17 bases between the two germline ends. The CDR3 protein is CASSPDSILTYGYTF. DNA of the CDR3: TGTGCCAGTAGTCCCGACAGCATTCTTACCTATGGCTACACCTTC.

In its sample, this clonotype was seen a few times. This chain joins TRBV4-2 and TRBJ2-7; 11 positions match TRBD2. Unmatched junction bases numbered 9, after V lost 3 bases and J lost 5 bases. The germline gives CDR1 LGHNA, CDR2 YNFKEQ. The length of the CDR3 is 16 residues. CDR3 protein: CASSQVGTSGADEQYF. The DNA for the CDR3 is TGTGCCAGCAGCCAGGTAGGGACTAGCGGCGCCGACGAGCAGTACTTC.

The V call is TRBV25-1, the J call TRBJ2-2; TRBD2 matches at 11 bases. With 8 bases clipped from V and 2 bases from J, the junction kept 7 bases outside the gene matches. The CDR3 is 16 amino acids. Germline CDR1 and CDR2: MGHDK and SYGVNS. This CDR3 is CASVELAGVNTGELFF. CDR3 sequence (DNA): TGTGCCAGCGTTGAACTAGCGGGAGTTAACACCGGGGAGCTGTTTTTT.

The chain recombines TRBV18 with TRBJ2-7; no reliable D call. Trimming took 2 bases from V and 3 from J, leaving 8 bases between them. Germline V gene data show CDR1 as KGHSH and CDR2 as LQKENI. This CDR3 is built from 13 residues. The CDR3 here is CASSPDQNYEQYF. CDR3 nucleotides: TGTGCCAGCTCACCAGACCAGAACTACGAGCAGTACTTC. Looking up the rest from reference TRBV18 and TRBJ2-7 gives the full variable domain: NAGVMQNPRHLVRRRGQEARLRCSPMKGHSHVYWYRQLPEEGLKFMVYLQKENIIDESGMPKERFSAEFPKEGPSILRIQQVVRGDSAAYFCASSPDQNYEQYFGPGTRLTVT.

V gene TRBV29-1 combines with J gene TRBJ2-5; D is uncertain. The CDR3 extends over 14 amino acids. CDR1 SQVTM and CDR2 ANQGSEA come from the germline V gene. Trimming left V 4 bases short and J 6 bases short, with 18 bases between. CDR3 in amino acids: CSVVLPHGPKTQYF. CDR3 nucleotide sequence: TGCAGCGTTGTCCTCCCCCACGGGCCCAAGACCCAGTACTTC.

This clonotype was seen a few times. The CDR3 nucleotides read TGTGCCAGCAGAGAAGCGGGAGCTTGGGAGACCCAGTACTTC. Its protein is CASREAGAWETQYF. The rearrangement links TRBV28 to TRBJ2-5; 8 bases align to TRBD2. This CDR3 comprises 14 residues. V shed 6 bases and J 5 bases; nucleotides not matched to a gene: 8. Germline CDR1 reads MDHEN; CDR2 reads SYDVKM.

This clonotype was detected a few times. At one boundary the junction diverges from the germline segment, which might be a read error. The chain recombines TRBV10-3 with TRBJ2-7; TRBD1 matches 7 bases. Per germline, CDR1 ENHRY and CDR2 SYGVKD. The CDR3 contains 14 residues. The CDR3 bases are TGTGCCAGCAGTGAGGACAGGATCTCCTACGAGCAGTACTTC. As protein: CASSEDRISYEQYF.

As to this clonotype: Relative to the germline gene, one junction end is altered; a read error may explain this. The chain employs TRBV5-1 and TRBJ2-7; possibly TRBD1 for D (6 bases). The CDR3 is made up of 13 amino acids. Germline V gives CDR1 SGHRS, CDR2 YFSETQ. The CDR3 nucleotides read TGCGCCGGCAGCCCGACAGGTTCCTACGAGCAGTACTTC. Its translation is CAGSPTGSYEQYF.

On this clonotype: One junction end disagrees with the germline gene, perhaps due to a read error. The chain employs TRBV20-1 and TRBJ1-1; D is ambiguous. Germline V lookup: CDR1 DFQATT, CDR2 SNEGSKA (reference sequence). This CDR3 is 12 amino acids long. The chain's CDR3 is CSYRQENTEALF. The CDR3 nucleotides are TGCAGTTATCGTCAGGAGAACACTGAAGCTCTCTTT.

This sequence joins TRBV12-3 or TRBV12-4 and TRBJ1-5; D call uncertain. The V end was cut by 2 bases, the J end by 4 bases, with 15 bases between. CDR3 size: 16 residues. The CDR3 coding sequence is TGTGCCAGCAGTTTAACCCTGGTCGACCATAATCAGCCCCAGCATTTT. This codes for CASSLTLVDHNQPQHF.

This clonotype has at least ten counts. The chain combines TRBV19 with TRBJ1-4; 7 bases are shared with TRBD1. V shed 6 bases and J 4 bases; nucleotides not matched to a gene: 8. The CDR3 runs 15 residues. Per germline, CDR1 LNHDA and CDR2 SQIVND (reference sequence). This CDR3 is CASRTGTVSNEKLFF. CDR3 bases: TGTGCCAGTAGGACCGGGACAGTCAGTAATGAAAAACTGTTTTTT.

In its sample, this clonotype was seen many times. The chain joins TRBV10-3 to TRBJ2-7; 8 bases fit TRBD1. The germline V gene encodes CDR1 ENHRY and CDR2 SYGVKD. V gave up 0 bases and J gave up 4 bases; unmatched junction bases: 8. The CDR3 covers 16 residues. The CDR3 DNA follows: TGTGCCATCAGTGAGTCCCCCCTGACAGGGGAGTACGAGCAGTACTTC. Protein sequence: CAISESPLTGEYEQYF.

In this sample, this clonotype turned up once. A read error may account for a junction end that differs from germline. This chain joins TRBV6-6 and TRBJ1-2, with 7 positions matching TRBD1. The CDR3 runs to 14 residues. Germline CDR1 reads MNHNY; CDR2 reads SVGAGI (reference sequence). The CDR3 loop is CAISEGRTGLGYTF. CDR3 bases: TGTGCCATCAGTGAAGGGAGGACAGGACTTGGCTACACCTTC.

The chain carries TRBV19 and TRBJ2-2; 14 bases map to TRBD2. V was clipped by 7 bases and J by 4 bases; unmatched bases: 2. The CDR3 totals 15 residues. CDR1 and CDR2 (germline): LNHDA, SQIVND (reference sequence). CDR3 residues: CASTGTSGGTGELFF. CDR3 coding DNA: TGTGCCAGTACCGGGACTAGCGGGGGCACCGGGGAGCTGTTTTTT.

DNA of the CDR3: TGTGCCAGCAGTGCCGCCGGCGCAGTCCAATATTTT. Protein product: CASSAAGAVQYF. The chain recombines TRBV25-1 with TRBJ1-3; D gene ambiguous. Trimming cost V 4 bases and J 15 bases, with 16 bases left between them. The CDR3 has 12 amino acids. In germline, CDR1 is MGHDK, CDR2 SYGVNS.